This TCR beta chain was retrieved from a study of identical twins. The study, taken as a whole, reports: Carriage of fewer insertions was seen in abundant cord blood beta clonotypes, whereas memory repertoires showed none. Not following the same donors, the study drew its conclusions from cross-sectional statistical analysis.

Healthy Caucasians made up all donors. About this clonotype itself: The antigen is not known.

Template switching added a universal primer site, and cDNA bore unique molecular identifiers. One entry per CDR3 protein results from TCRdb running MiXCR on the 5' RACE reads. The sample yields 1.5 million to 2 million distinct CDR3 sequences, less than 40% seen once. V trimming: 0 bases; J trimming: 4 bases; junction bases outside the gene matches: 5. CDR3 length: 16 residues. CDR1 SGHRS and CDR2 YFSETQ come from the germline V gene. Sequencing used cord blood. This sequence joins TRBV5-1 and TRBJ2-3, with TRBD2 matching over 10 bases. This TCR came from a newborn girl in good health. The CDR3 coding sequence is TGCGCCAGCAGCTTGGATCTAGCGGGAGAAGCAGATACGCAGTATTTT. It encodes CASSLDLAGEADTQYF.